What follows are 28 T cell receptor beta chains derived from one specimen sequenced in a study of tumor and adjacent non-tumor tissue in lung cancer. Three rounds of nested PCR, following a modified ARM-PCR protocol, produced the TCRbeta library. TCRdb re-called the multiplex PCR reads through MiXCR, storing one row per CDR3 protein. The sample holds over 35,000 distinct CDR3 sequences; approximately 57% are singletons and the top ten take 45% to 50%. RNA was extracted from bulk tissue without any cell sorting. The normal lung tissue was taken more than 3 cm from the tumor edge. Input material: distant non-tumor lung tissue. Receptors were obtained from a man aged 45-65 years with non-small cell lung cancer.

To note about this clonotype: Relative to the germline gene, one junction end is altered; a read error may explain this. This CDR3 reads CVSRPGGGANTEAFF. The CDR3 DNA is TGTGTCAGCAGGCCGGGGGGGGGAGCGAACACTGAAGCTTTCTTT. This sequence joins TRBV6-2 or TRBV6-3 and TRBJ1-1, with a weak D call TRBD1 (5 bases). Germline CDR1 MNHEY, CDR2 SVGEGT. This CDR3 has 15 amino acids.

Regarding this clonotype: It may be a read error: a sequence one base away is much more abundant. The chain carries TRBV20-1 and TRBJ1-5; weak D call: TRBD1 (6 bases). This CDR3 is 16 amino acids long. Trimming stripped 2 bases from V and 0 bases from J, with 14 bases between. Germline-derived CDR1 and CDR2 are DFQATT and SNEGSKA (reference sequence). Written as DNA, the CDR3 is TGCAGTGCTAGAACCCCAGGGACACGTAGCAATCAGCCCCAGCATTTT. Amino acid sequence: CSARTPGTRSNQPQHF.

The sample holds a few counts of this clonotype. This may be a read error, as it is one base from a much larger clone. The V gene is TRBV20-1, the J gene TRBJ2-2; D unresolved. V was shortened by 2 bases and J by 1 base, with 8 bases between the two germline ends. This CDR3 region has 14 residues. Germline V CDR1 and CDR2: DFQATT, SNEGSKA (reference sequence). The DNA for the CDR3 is TGCAGTGCTAGAAAGGTGGGGAACACCGGGGAGCTGTTTTTT. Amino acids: CSARKVGNTGELFF.

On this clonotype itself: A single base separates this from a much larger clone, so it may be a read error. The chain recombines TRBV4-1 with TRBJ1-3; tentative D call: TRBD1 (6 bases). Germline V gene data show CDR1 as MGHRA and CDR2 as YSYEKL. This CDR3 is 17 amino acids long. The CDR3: CANSLSPGEGAGNTIYF. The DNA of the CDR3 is TGCGCCAACAGCCTGTCCCCAGGGGAAGGGGCTGGAAACACCATATATTTT.

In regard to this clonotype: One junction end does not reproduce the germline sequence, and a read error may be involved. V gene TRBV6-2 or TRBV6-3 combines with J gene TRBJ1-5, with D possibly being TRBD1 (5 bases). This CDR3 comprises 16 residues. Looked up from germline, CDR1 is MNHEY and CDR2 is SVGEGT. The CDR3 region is CASSYVDGGKNQSQHF. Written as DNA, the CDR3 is TGTGCCAGCAGTTACGTGGACGGGGGGAAGAATCAGTCCCAGCATTTT.

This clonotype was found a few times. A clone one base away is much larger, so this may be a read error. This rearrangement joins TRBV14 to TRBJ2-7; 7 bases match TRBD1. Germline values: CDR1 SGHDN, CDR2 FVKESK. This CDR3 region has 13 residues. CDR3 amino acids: CVSSTQQGYEQYF. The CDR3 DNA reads TGTGTCAGCAGCACTCAACAGGGGTACGAGCAGTACTTC.

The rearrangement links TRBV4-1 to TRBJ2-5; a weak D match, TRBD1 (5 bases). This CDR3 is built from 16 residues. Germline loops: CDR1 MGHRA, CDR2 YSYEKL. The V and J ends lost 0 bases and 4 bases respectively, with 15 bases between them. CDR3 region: CASSQDLQGFPETQYF. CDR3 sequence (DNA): TGCGCCAGCAGCCAAGATCTGCAGGGATTTCCAGAGACCCAGTACTTC.

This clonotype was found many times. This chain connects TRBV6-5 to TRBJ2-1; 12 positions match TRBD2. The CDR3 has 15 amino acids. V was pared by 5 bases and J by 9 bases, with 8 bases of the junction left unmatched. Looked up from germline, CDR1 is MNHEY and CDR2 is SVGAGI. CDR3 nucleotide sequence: TGTGCCAGCAGTCAACTAGCGGGAGGCCAGGGTGAGCAGTTCTTC. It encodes CASSQLAGGQGEQFF.

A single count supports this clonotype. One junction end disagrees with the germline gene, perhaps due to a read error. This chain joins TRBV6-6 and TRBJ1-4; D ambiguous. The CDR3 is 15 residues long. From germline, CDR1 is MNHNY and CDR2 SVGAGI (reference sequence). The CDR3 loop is CACSPPKPGSEKLFF. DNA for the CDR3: TGTGCCTGCAGTCCCCCAAAGCCTGGAAGTGAAAAACTGTTTTTC.

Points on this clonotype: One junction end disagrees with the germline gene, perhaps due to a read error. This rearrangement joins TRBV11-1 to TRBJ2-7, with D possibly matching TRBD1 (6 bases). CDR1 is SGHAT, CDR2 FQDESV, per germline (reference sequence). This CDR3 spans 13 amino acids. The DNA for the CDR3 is TGTGTCAGCAGCTCATCGGGACACTTGGGGCAGTACTTC. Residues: CVSSSSGHLGQYF.

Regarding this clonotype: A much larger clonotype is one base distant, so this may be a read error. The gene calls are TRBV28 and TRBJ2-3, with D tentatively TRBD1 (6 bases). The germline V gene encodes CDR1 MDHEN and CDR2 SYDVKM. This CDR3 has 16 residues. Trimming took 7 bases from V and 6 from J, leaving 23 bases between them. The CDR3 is CASTLGTSAHPDTQYF. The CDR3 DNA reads TGTGCCAGCACTTTGGGGACATCGGCGCATCCGGATACGCAGTATTTT.

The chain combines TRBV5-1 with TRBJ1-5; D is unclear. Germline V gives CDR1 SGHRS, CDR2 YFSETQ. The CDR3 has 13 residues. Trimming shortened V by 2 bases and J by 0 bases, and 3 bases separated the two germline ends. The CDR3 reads CASSLYSNQPQHF. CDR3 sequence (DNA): TGCGCCAGCAGCTTATATAGCAATCAGCCCCAGCATTTT.

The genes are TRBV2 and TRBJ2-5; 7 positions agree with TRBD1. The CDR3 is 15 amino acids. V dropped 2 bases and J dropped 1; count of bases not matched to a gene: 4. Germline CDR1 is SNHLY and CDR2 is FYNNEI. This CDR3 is CASSELWTGQETQYF. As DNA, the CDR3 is TGTGCCAGCAGTGAATTGTGGACAGGCCAAGAGACCCAGTACTTC.

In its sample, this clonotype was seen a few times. The CDR3 DNA reads as TGTGCCAGCAGCCCCCGTTGGACAGGGACGGGCGGGGAGCTGTTTTTT. Translation: CASSPRWTGTGGELFF. The chain is built from TRBV9 and TRBJ2-2, with 8 nucleotides matching TRBD1. After removal of 4 bases from V and 7 bases from J, the junction contained 12 bases not matched to a gene. The CDR3 is 16 residues long. Germline V gives CDR1 SGDLS, CDR2 YYNGEE.

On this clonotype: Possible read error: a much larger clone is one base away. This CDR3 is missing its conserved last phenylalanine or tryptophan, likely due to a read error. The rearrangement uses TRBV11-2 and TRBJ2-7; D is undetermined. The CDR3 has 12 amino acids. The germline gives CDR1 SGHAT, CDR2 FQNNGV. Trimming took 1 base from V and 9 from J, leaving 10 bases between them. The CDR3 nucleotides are TGTGCCAGCAGCTTAGTGGGTCGGCGGCAGTACTCC. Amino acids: CASSLVGRRQYS.

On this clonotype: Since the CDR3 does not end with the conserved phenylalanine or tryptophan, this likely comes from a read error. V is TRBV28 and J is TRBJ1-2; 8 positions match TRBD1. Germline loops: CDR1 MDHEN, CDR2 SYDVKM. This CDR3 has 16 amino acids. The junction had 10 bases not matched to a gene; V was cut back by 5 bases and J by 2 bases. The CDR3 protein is CASSPISPGGNYGYTL. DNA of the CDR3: TGTGCCAGCAGTCCTATTAGCCCAGGGGGCAACTATGGCTACACCTTA.

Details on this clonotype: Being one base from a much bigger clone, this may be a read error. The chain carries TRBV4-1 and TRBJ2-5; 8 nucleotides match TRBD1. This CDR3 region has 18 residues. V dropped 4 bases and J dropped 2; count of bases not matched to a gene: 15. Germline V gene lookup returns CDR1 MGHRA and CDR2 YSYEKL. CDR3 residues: CASSRTTSGTGHQETQYF. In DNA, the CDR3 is TGCGCCAGCAGCCGGACCACCTCAGGGACAGGACATCAAGAGACCCAGTACTTC.

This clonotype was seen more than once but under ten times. The CDR3 is CASSLGPKERGGNIQYF. For the CDR3, the DNA is TGTGCCAGCAGCTTAGGGCCCAAAGAACGGGGGGGAAACATTCAGTACTTC. V is TRBV13 and J is TRBJ2-4; TRBD2 agrees at 8 bases. CDR1 is PRHDT, CDR2 FYEKMQ, per germline (reference sequence). The CDR3 covers 17 residues. V lost 0 bases, J lost 6 bases, and 10 bases stayed unmatched.

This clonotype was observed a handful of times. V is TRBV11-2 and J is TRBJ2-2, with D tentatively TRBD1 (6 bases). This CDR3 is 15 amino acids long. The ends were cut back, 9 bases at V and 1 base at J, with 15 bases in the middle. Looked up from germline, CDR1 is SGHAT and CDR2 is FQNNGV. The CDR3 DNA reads TGTGCCAGTAGACGGGACATGCAGAACACCGGGGAGCTGTTTTTT. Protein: CASRRDMQNTGELFF.

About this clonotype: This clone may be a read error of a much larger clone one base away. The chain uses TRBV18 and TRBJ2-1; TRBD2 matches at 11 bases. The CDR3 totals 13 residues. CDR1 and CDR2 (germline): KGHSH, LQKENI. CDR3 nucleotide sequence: TGTGCCAGCCCACCGACTAGCGGGGATGAGCAGTTCTTC. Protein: CASPPTSGDEQFF.

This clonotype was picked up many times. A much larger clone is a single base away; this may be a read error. CDR3 nucleotides: TGCGCCAGCAGGGAGGGCTTCTCTGGAAACACCATATATTTT. Its translation is CASREGFSGNTIYF. The rearrangement links TRBV10-2 to TRBJ1-3; D not resolved. The CDR3 contains 14 residues. V was pared by 6 bases and J by 0 bases, with 9 bases between. The germline CDR1 and CDR2 sequences are WSHSY and SAAADI.

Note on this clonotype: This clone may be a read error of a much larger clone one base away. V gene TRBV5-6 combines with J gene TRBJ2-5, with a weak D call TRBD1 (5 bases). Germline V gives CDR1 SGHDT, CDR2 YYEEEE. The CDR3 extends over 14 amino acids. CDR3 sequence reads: CAGSLTGLQETQYF. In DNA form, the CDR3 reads TGTGCCGGCAGCTTAACAGGCCTCCAAGAGACCCAGTACTTC. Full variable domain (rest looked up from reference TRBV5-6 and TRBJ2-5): DAGVTQSPTHLIKTRGQQVTLRCSPKSGHDTVSWYQQALGQGPQFIFQYYEEEERQRGNFPDRFSGHQFPNYSSELNVNALLLGDSALYLCAGSLTGLQETQYFGPGTRLLVL.

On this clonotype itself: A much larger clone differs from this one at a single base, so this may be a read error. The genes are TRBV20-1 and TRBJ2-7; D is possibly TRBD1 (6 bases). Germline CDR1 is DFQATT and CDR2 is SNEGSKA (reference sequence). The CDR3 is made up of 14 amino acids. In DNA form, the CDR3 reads TGCAATGCGAAGGGGACACTCAGCTCCTACGAGCAGTACTTC. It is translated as CNAKGTLSSYEQYF.

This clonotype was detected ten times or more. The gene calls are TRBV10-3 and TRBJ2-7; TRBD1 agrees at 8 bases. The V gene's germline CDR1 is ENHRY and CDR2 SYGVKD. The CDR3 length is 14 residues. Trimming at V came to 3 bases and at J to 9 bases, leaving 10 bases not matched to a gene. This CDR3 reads CAISESTGASGQYF. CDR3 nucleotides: TGTGCCATCAGTGAATCGACAGGGGCGTCGGGGCAGTACTTC.

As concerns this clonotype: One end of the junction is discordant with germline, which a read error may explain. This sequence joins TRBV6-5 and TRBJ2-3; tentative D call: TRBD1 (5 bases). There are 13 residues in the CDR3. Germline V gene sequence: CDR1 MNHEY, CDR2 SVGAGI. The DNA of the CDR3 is TGTGCCAGCACTTTGACAGACATAGATACACAGTATTTT. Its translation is CASTLTDIDTQYF.

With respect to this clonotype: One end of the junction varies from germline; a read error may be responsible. DNA for the CDR3: TGTGCCAGAAGATCCAGGGGAGACGAGCACTACTTC. Translating it yields CARRSRGDEHYF. This chain uses TRBV6-5 with TRBJ2-7, with TRBD1 as a possible D gene (6 bases). Per germline, CDR1 MNHEY and CDR2 SVGAGI. The CDR3 is 12 amino acids.

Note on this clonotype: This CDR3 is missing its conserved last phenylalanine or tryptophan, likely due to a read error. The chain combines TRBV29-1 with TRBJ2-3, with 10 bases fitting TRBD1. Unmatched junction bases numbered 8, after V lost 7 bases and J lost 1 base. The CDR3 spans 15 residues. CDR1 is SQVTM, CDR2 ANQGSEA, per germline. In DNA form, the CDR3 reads TGCAGCGCGACTCCCGGGACAGGGGGCACAGATACGCAGTATCTG. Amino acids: CSATPGTGGTDTQYL.

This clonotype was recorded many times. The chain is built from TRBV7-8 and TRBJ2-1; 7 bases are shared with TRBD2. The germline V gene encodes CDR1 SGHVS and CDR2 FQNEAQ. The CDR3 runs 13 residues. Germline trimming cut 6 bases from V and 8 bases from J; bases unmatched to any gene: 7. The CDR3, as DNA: TGTGCCAGCAGGCGGGACTATACGCATGAGCAGTTCTTC. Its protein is CASRRDYTHEQFF.